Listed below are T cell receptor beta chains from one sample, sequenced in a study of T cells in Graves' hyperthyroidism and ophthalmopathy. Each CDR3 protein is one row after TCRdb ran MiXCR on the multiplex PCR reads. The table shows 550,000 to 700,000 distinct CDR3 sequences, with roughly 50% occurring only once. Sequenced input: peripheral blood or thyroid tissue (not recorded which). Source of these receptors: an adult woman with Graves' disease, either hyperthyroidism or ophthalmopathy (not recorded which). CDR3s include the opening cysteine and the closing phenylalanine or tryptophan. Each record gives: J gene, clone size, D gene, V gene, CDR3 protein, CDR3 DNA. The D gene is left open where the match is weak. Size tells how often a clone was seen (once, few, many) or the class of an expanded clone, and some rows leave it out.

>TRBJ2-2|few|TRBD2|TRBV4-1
CASSQRGEGRNTGELFF
TGCGCCAGCAGCCAGAGAGGGGAGGGCCGGAACACCGGGGAGCTGTTTTTT
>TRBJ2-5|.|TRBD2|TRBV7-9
CASSLTSGKGTQYF
TGTGCCAGCAGCTTAACTAGCGGGAAGGGGACCCAGTACTTC
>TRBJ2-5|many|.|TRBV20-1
CSARGIQGTQKETQYF
TGCAGTGCTAGAGGTATCCAGGGGACCCAGAAAGAGACCCAGTACTTC
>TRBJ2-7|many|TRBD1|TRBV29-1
CSVGLGTDSYEQYF
TGCAGCGTGGGGTTGGGGACAGACTCCTACGAGCAGTACTTC
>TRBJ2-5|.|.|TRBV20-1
CSASFDSGTQETQYF
TGCAGTGCTAGTTTCGATAGCGGAACCCAAGAGACCCAGTACTTC
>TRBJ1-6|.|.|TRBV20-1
CSARVGAGSPLHF
TGCAGTGCTAGAGTCGGAGCGGGGTCACCCCTCCACTTT
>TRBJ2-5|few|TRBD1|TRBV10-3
CAISRDSQETQYF
TGTGCCATCAGCCGGGACAGCCAAGAGACCCAGTACTTC
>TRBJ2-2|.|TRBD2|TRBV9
CASSVRLATGGLFF
TGTGCCAGCAGCGTAAGACTAGCTACCGGGGGGCTGTTTTTT
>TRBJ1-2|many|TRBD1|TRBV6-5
CASSPASTGGHGYTF
TGTGCCAGCAGTCCAGCGTCGACAGGGGGCCATGGCTACACCTTC
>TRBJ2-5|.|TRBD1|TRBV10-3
CATRRTGETQYF
TGTGCCACGCGAAGGACAGGAGAGACCCAGTACTTC
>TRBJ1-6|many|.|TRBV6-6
CASSRLMNSPLHF
TGTGCCAGCAGCCGGTTGATGAATTCACCCCTCCACTTT
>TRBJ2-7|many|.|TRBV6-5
CASSPDGAYSYEQYF
TGTGCCAGCAGTCCGGACGGAGCCTACTCCTACGAGCAGTACTTC
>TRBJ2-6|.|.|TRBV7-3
CASSTEQTISSGANVLTF
TGTGCCAGCAGCACCGAACAGACAATTAGCTCTGGGGCCAACGTCCTGACTTTC
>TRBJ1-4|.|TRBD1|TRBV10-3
CAISEDRDLSDEKLFF
TGTGCCATCAGTGAGGACAGGGACTTGAGTGATGAAAAACTGTTTTTT
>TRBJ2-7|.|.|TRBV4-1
CASSHPPQGSEQYF
TGCGCCAGCAGCCACCCACCTCAAGGTTCCGAGCAGTACTTC
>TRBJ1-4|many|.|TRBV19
CASTATGWMSANEKLFF
TGTGCCAGTACCGCCACAGGGTGGATGTCGGCTAATGAAAAACTGTTTTTT
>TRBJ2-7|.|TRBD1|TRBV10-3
CATRRQGIYEQYF
TGTGCCACTCGGAGACAGGGTATCTACGAGCAGTACTTC
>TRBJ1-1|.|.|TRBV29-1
CSVGGHILMNTEAFF
TGCAGCGTCGGAGGGCACATCCTGATGAACACTGAAGCTTTCTTT
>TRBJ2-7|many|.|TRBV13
CASSPGRGQTYEQYF
TGTGCCAGCAGCCCCGGCCGGGGCCAGACCTACGAGCAGTACTTC
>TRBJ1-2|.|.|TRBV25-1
CASSAGPTRYTF
TGTGCCAGCAGTGCTGGGCCCACTCGGTACACCTTC
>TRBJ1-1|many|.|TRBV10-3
CAISETMNTEAFF
TGTGCCATCAGTGAGACCATGAACACTGAAGCTTTCTTT
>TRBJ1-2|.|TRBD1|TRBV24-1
CATSDDRGQGNGYTF
TGTGCCACCAGTGATGACCGGGGACAGGGGAATGGCTACACCTTC
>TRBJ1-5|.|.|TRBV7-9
CASSHRDGLSNQPQHF
TGTGCCAGCAGCCACCGGGACGGCCTTAGCAATCAGCCCCAGCATTTT
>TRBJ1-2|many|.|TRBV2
CASSRTITNYGYTF
TGTGCCAGCAGCCGGACAATCACAAACTATGGCTACACCTTC
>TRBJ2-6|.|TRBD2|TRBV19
CASSTTRLAGGYSGANVLTF
TGTGCCAGTAGTACAACAAGACTAGCGGGAGGGTACTCTGGGGCCAACGTCCTGACTTTC
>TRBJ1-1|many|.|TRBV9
CASSKEGSEAFF
TGTGCCAGCAGCAAAGAGGGATCTGAAGCTTTCTTT
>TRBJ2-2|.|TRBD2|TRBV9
CASSPRLASKLFF
TGTGCCAGCAGCCCGAGACTAGCTTCGAAGCTGTTTTTT
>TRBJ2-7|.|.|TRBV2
CASNLNRDSNEQYF
TGTGCCAGCAATCTAAACAGGGATAGCAATGAGCAGTACTTC
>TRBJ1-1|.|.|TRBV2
CASSDAGLNTEAFF
TGTGCCAGCAGTGACGCCGGCCTGAACACTGAAGCTTTCTTT
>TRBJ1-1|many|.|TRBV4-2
CASSQDPGGDTEAFF
TGTGCCAGCAGCCAAGATCCTGGGGGGGACACTGAAGCTTTCTTT
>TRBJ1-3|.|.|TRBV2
CASSVGGTGNTIYF
TGTGCCAGCAGTGTTGGGGGGACTGGAAACACCATATATTTT
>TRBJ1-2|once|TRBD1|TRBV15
CATSEPGQAANYGYTF
TGTGCCACCAGCGAACCCGGACAGGCTGCCAACTATGGCTACACCTTC
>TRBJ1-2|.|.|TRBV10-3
CARGARVGNGYTF
TGTGCTAGAGGGGCCCGGGTCGGGAATGGCTACACCTTC
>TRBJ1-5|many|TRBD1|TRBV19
CASSITDRGDQPQHF
TGTGCCAGTAGTATAACGGACAGGGGGGATCAGCCCCAGCATTTT
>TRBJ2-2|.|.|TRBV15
CATSSEGVNGELFF
TGTGCCACCAGCAGCGAGGGGGTGAACGGGGAGCTGTTTTTT
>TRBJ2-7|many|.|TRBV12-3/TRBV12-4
CASSFPGYEQYF
TGTGCCAGCAGTTTTCCAGGGTACGAGCAGTACTTC
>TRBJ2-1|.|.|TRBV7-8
CASSFRDRSDNEQFF
TGTGCCAGCAGCTTCCGGGACCGCAGCGACAATGAGCAGTTCTTC
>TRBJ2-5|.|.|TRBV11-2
CASSYRGLLYF
TGTGCCAGCAGCTACCGGGGCCTTCTGTACTTC
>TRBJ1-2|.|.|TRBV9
CASSETTYGYTF
TGTGCCAGCAGCGAAACAACTTACGGCTACACCTTC
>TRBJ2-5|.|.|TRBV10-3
CAIRGTGTYQETQYF
TGTGCCATCAGGGGAACAGGAACGTACCAAGAGACCCAGTACTTC
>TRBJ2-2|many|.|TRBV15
CATSREKGGGNTGELFF
TGTGCCACCAGCAGAGAGAAGGGAGGCGGGAACACCGGGGAGCTGTTTTTT
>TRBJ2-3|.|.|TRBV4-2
CASSQGASTDTQYF
TGTGCCAGCAGCCAAGGGGCTAGCACTGATACGCAGTATTTT
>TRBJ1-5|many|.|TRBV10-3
CAISSGGAHSNQPQHF
TGTGCCATCAGTTCCGGGGGAGCCCATAGCAATCAGCCCCAGCATTTT
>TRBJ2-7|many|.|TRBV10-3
CATTRTVPSSYEQYF
TGTGCCACCACCCGGACGGTACCATCCTCCTACGAGCAGTACTTC
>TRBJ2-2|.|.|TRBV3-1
CASSHLRMNTGELFF
TGTGCCAGCAGCCACTTGAGGATGAACACCGGGGAGCTGTTTTTT
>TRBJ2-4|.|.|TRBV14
CASSLQGLDIQYF
TGTGCCAGCAGTCTACAGGGTCTAGACATTCAGTACTTC
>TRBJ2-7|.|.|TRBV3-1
CASSQGLGYEQYF
TGTGCCAGCAGCCAAGGGCTTGGTTACGAGCAGTACTTC
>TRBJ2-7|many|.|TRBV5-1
CASSLGAYEQYF
TGTGCCAGCAGCTTGGGCGCCTACGAGCAGTACTTC